These 24 T cell receptor beta chains originate from one sample sequenced in a study of technical replicates of blood from several donors. Clones were read by immunoSEQ multiplex PCR, and TCRdb kept only the in-frame ones, dropping some. The table has 55,000 to 75,000 clones, 91% seen once. Sequencing input: PBMCs. The receptors here all came from a human donor in good health. Some clones in this sample may be carry-over from other donors' samples.

The V and J genes are TRBV7-2 and TRBJ2-7, with TRBD2 matching over 10 bases. The ends lost 5 bases at V and 0 bases at J; junction bases unmatched: 7. This CDR3 region has 16 residues. The germline gives CDR1 SGHTA, CDR2 FQGNSA. CDR3 in DNA: TGTGCCAGCAGCGCAACTAGCGGGGCCCTCTCCTACGAGCAGTACTTC. Encoded protein: CASSATSGALSYEQYF.

The DNA for the CDR3 is TGTGCCAGCACCCGATCGGGGAGTGAGCAGTTCTTC. Translated: CASTRSGSEQFF. The V and J genes are TRBV5-4 and TRBJ2-1; D perhaps matches TRBD2 (5 bases). This CDR3 spans 12 amino acids. In germline, CDR1 is SGHNT, CDR2 YYREEE (reference sequence). V was pared by 6 bases and J by 9 bases, with 13 bases between.

This chain uses TRBV6-5 with TRBJ2-1, with 9 bases that match TRBD2. The V segment lost 1 base and the J segment 6 bases; nucleotides outside the gene matches: 4. Germline CDR1 MNHEY, CDR2 SVGAGI. The CDR3 spans 15 residues. The CDR3 is CASSYLAGGPNEQFF. CDR3 bases: TGTGCCAGCAGTTACTTGGCGGGGGGGCCCAATGAGCAGTTCTTC.

The rearrangement uses TRBV9 and TRBJ2-2; no reliable D call. Trimming took 4 bases from V and 5 from J, leaving 12 bases between them. CDR3 size: 14 residues. Germline V CDR1 and CDR2: SGDLS, YYNGEE. The CDR3 nucleotides are TGTGCCAGCAGCCTCGCTAGAGTTACCGGGGAGCTGTTTTTT. Its translation: CASSLARVTGELFF.

This chain uses TRBV4-1 with TRBJ2-2, with TRBD2 as a possible D gene (6 bases). There are 15 residues in the CDR3. Between the trimmed V and J ends, which lost 3 bases and 2 bases, there was a span of 10 bases. In germline, CDR1 is MGHRA, CDR2 YSYEKL. The DNA of the CDR3 is TGCGCCAGCAGCCAGAGCGGGTACAACACCGGGGAGCTGTTTTTT. It encodes CASSQSGYNTGELFF.

This clone was seen once. This chain joins TRBV18 and TRBJ1-3; a weak D match, TRBD1 (6 bases). The CDR3 extends over 15 amino acids. Germline V gene lookup returns CDR1 KGHSH and CDR2 LQKENI. The V and J ends lost 2 bases and 0 bases respectively, with 8 bases between them. The CDR3 region is CASSPGQRSGNTIYF. DNA for the CDR3: TGTGCCAGCTCACCAGGACAGCGCTCTGGAAACACCATATATTTT.

The rearrangement uses TRBV28 and TRBJ1-2, with D perhaps TRBD1 (5 bases). Germline CDR1 and CDR2: MDHEN and SYDVKM. V lost 5 bases and J lost 8, with 15 bases in between. CDR3 length: 13 amino acids. CDR3 DNA sequence: TGTGCCAGCAGTACTCCAGGGTTTGGCGGCTACACCTTC. This translates into CASSTPGFGGYTF.

This clone has just one count. This chain connects TRBV29-1 to TRBJ2-3, with D perhaps matching TRBD1 (6 bases). This CDR3 comprises 13 residues. Germline CDR1 is SQVTM and CDR2 is ANQGSEA. V lost 4 bases and J 3 bases, leaving 11 bases between the germline ends. This chain's CDR3 is CSVAAGTTDTQYF. The DNA of the CDR3 is TGCAGCGTTGCGGCAGGGACAACAGATACGCAGTATTTT.

The chain recombines TRBV29-1 with TRBJ2-1, with 10 bases identical to TRBD1. The CDR3 sequence is 14 residues long. V was pared by 5 bases and J by 4 bases, with 5 bases of the junction left unmatched. Per germline, CDR1 SQVTM and CDR2 ANQGSEA. The CDR3 loop is CSVSDRGPYNEQFF. The CDR3 DNA reads TGCAGCGTTTCCGACAGGGGGCCATACAATGAGCAGTTCTTC.

The chain combines TRBV6-1 with TRBJ1-5; D is possibly TRBD1 (6 bases). With 7 bases removed from V and 7 bases from J, the gap between germline ends came to 20 bases. The CDR3 runs 15 residues. The germline CDR1 and CDR2 sequences are MNHNS and SASEGT. The CDR3 is CASTINRVGLQPQHF. The CDR3 DNA sequence: TGTGCCAGCACTATAAACAGGGTGGGGTTACAGCCCCAGCATTTT.

The chain uses TRBV7-8 and TRBJ2-2; the D gene is possibly TRBD1 (6 bases). V was cut by 1 base and J by 0 bases, with 9 bases left in between. The germline V gene encodes CDR1 SGHVS and CDR2 FQNEAQ. The CDR3 consists of 16 residues. The CDR3 DNA reads TGTGCCAGCAGCTTAGGTTGGACAGCGAACACCGGGGAGCTGTTTTTT. As protein: CASSLGWTANTGELFF.

V and J are TRBV21-1 and TRBJ1-1. TRBV21-1 counts as a pseudogene. CDR3 length: 15 amino acids. The DNA of the CDR3 is TGTGCCAGCAGCAAAGCGCTTCGTCCCCCGAGGAGAGCTTTCTTT. Amino acids: CASSKALRPPRRAFF.

This rearrangement joins TRBV4-3 to TRBJ2-3; TRBD2 matches at 7 bases. The germline gives CDR1 LGHNA, CDR2 YSLEER. The CDR3 extends over 15 amino acids. V gave up 5 bases and J gave up 3 bases; unmatched junction bases: 8. CDR3 sequence (DNA): TGCGCCAGCAGCTTCCTGGGGGAGGGTACAGATACGCAGTATTTT. This translates into CASSFLGEGTDTQYF.

The CDR3 DNA is TGCGCCAGCAGCCACTTTGCGGGAGATAAAGAGACCCAGTACTTC. Translating gives CASSHFAGDKETQYF. The chain uses TRBV5-1 and TRBJ2-5; TRBD2 matches 7 bases. The CDR3 totals 15 residues. The germline CDR1 and CDR2 sequences are SGHRS and YFSETQ. The V gene end was trimmed by 4 bases and the J gene end by 3 bases; junction bases not matched to a gene: 9.

The rearrangement links TRBV7-6 to TRBJ2-1; tentatively, D is TRBD1 (6 bases). Trimming removed 3 bases at V and 7 bases at J, with 13 bases between. CDR3 length: 14 amino acids. Germline V gene data show CDR1 as SGHVS and CDR2 as FNYEAQ. The CDR3 reads CASSFSNRANEQFF. In nucleotides, the CDR3 is TGTGCCAGCAGCTTCTCAAACAGGGCTAATGAGCAGTTCTTC.

The rearrangement uses TRBV10-3 and TRBJ2-7, with 9 bases identical to TRBD1. The J segment lost 7 bases and the V segment lost 0 bases, leaving 7 bases of the junction unmatched. Germline CDR1 ENHRY, CDR2 SYGVKD. CDR3 length: 15 residues. CDR3 bases: TGTGCCATCAGTGAGTCCGAGACAGGGGGTACTGAGCAGTACTTC. It yields the protein CAISESETGGTEQYF.

This rearrangement joins TRBV5-1 to TRBJ1-1; D gene uncertain. Trimming stripped 7 bases from V and 5 bases from J, with 18 bases between. CDR1 and CDR2 from the germline V gene are SGHRS and YFSETQ. This CDR3 has 14 amino acids. CDR3 protein: CASGLSGGFTEAFF. For the CDR3, the DNA is TGCGCCAGCGGTCTATCGGGAGGGTTTACTGAAGCTTTCTTT.

This chain links TRBV2 with TRBJ2-7, with 9 bases that match TRBD1. J gave up 7 bases and V 2 bases, and 9 bases lay outside the gene matches. This CDR3 has 15 amino acids. The germline V gene encodes CDR1 SNHLY and CDR2 FYNNEI. The DNA of the CDR3 is TGTGCCAGCAGTGAACTGGGACAGGGATTTAGGGAGCAGTACTTC. This gives the protein CASSELGQGFREQYF.

The rearrangement uses TRBV4-2 and TRBJ2-3; TRBD2 aligns across 8 bases. The CDR3 contains 17 residues. V was pared by 4 bases and J by 2 bases, with 11 bases of the junction left unmatched. Germline CDR1 is LGHNA and CDR2 is YNFKEQ. The CDR3 sequence: CASSRAGTSGVTDTQYF. The CDR3 DNA sequence: TGTGCCAGCAGCCGGGCCGGGACTAGTGGTGTCACAGATACGCAGTATTTT.

The chain employs TRBV6-5 and TRBJ2-4, with 7 bases fitting TRBD1. The CDR3 runs 12 residues. The J segment lost 10 bases and the V segment lost 6 bases, leaving 6 bases of the junction unmatched. Germline CDR1 MNHEY, CDR2 SVGAGI. This CDR3 reads CASRRQGGIQYF. Here the CDR3 DNA reads TGTGCCAGCAGGAGACAGGGTGGGATTCAGTACTTC.

V is TRBV6-1 and J is TRBJ1-5; 7 bases line up with TRBD1. CDR3 length: 14 residues. The V gene end was trimmed by 3 bases and the J gene end by 7 bases; junction bases not matched to a gene: 6. Germline V gene data show CDR1 as MNHNS and CDR2 as SASEGT. DNA of the CDR3: TGTGCCAGCAGTGATTCGGACAGGCGACAGCCCCAGCATTTT. Protein product: CASSDSDRRQPQHF.

The chain couples TRBV6-5 to TRBJ2-7; 8 nucleotides agree with TRBD1. The CDR3 is made up of 13 amino acids. Germline-derived CDR1 and CDR2 are MNHEY and SVGAGI. V shed 5 bases, J shed 5 bases, and the junction held 5 bases outside the gene matches. The CDR3 spells CASSEDRDDEQYF. DNA for the CDR3: TGTGCCAGCAGTGAGGACAGGGACGACGAGCAGTACTTC.

This clone was found once. The chain is built from TRBV15 and TRBJ1-1; D is perhaps TRBD1 (5 bases). Germline V lookup: CDR1 LNHNV, CDR2 YYDKDF (reference sequence). This CDR3 comprises 18 residues. V was trimmed by 0 bases and J by 2 bases, leaving 19 bases between them. The CDR3 loop reads CATSRDLRVAGNNTEAFF. CDR3 nucleotides: TGTGCCACCAGCAGAGATCTCCGGGTGGCAGGGAATAACACTGAAGCTTTCTTT.

V is TRBV5-1 and J is TRBJ2-2; D possibly corresponds to TRBD2 (6 bases). The CDR3 length is 15 residues. In germline, CDR1 is SGHRS, CDR2 YFSETQ. The ends were cut back, 4 bases at V and 1 base at J, with 11 bases in the middle. This CDR3 is CASSPGTGNTGELFF. CDR3 DNA: TGCGCCAGCAGCCCCGGGACTGGGAACACCGGGGAGCTGTTTTTT.